One and the same sample provided the 23 T cell receptor beta chains below, sequenced in a study of PD-1 blockade in classical Hodgkin lymphoma. Time point meaning: newly diagnosed, previously untreated cHL patient sample. Thawed PBMCs yielded CD4+ T cells through magnetic negative selection. Sequenced by immunoSEQ multiplex PCR; TCRdb stores in-frame clones only, minus some. The sample comprises 20,000 to 25,000 clones, 85% to 95% of which are singletons, and around 0.41% rests with the top ten. Sequencing was done on a sample of CD4+ T cells from blood. Source of these receptors: a human donor with classical Hodgkin lymphoma.

This chain connects TRBV11-1 to TRBJ2-1; 8 bases match TRBD1. The CDR3 totals 15 residues. Germline lookup yields CDR1 SGHAT and CDR2 FQDESV (reference sequence). V shed 5 bases and J 4 bases; nucleotides not matched to a gene: 7. The CDR3 coding sequence is TGTGCCAGCAGCCGACAGGGGACGGATTACAATGAGCAGTTCTTC. This encodes CASSRQGTDYNEQFF. Drawing the rest from reference TRBV11-1 and TRBJ2-1, the complete variable domain is EAEVAQSPRYKITEKSQAVAFWCDPISGHATLYWYRQILGQGPELLVQFQDESVVDDSQLPKDRFSAERLKGVDSTLKIQPAELGDSAMYLCASSRQGTDYNEQFFGPGTRLTVL.

This rearrangement joins TRBV6-1 to TRBJ2-7; D remains ambiguous. CDR3 length: 14 amino acids. V was clipped by 6 bases and J by 0 bases, with 12 bases between them. Germline values: CDR1 MNHNS, CDR2 SASEGT. This chain's CDR3 is CASSEINSSYEQYF. For the CDR3, the DNA is TGTGCCAGCAGCGAGATAAACAGCTCCTACGAGCAGTACTTC.

The CDR3 coding sequence is TGTGCCAGCAGCTTTAACAATGAGCAGTTCTTC. Translating gives CASSFNNEQFF. The chain recombines TRBV7-9 with TRBJ2-1; no definite D call. The ends were cut back, 3 bases at V and 5 bases at J, with 2 bases in the middle. Germline CDR1 is SEHNR and CDR2 is FQNEAQ (reference sequence). CDR3 length: 11 residues.

The chain is built from TRBV7-9 and TRBJ2-1, with TRBD2 matching over 9 bases. Per germline, CDR1 SEHNR and CDR2 FQNEAQ (reference sequence). V lost 3 bases to trimming and J lost 4 bases; unmatched junction nucleotides: 4. The length of the CDR3 is 15 residues. DNA for the CDR3: TGTGCCAGCAGCTTCACTAGCGGGCAGTACAATGAGCAGTTCTTC. This gives the protein CASSFTSGQYNEQFF.

The chain recombines TRBV7-2 with TRBJ2-5; no firm D call. The V gene lost 5 bases and the J gene lost 4 bases, with 5 bases spanning the gap. The CDR3 runs to 11 residues. Germline loops: CDR1 SGHTA, CDR2 FQGNSA. CDR3 in DNA: TGTGCCAGCAGCCCCGGAGAGACCCAGTACTTC. Amino acids: CASSPGETQYF.

The chain has TRBV7-9 and TRBJ2-6; D call uncertain. V was pared by 0 bases and J by 0 bases, with 3 bases between. The CDR3 contains 15 residues. Germline CDR1 is SEHNR and CDR2 is FQNEAQ (reference sequence). CDR3 sequence reads: CASSLAGSGANVLTF. CDR3 nucleotides: TGTGCCAGCAGCTTAGCGGGCTCTGGGGCCAACGTCCTGACTTTC.

The V and J genes are TRBV2 and TRBJ1-1; no clear D gene. The V gene lost 4 bases and the J gene lost 2 bases, with 11 bases spanning the gap. The CDR3 totals 14 residues. The germline V gene has CDR1 SNHLY and CDR2 FYNNEI. The CDR3 coding sequence is TGTGCCAGCAGTGCCGGCGGGAGCAACACTGAAGCTTTCTTT. Translation gives CASSAGGSNTEAFF.

This chain uses TRBV4-3 with TRBJ1-4; D possibly corresponds to TRBD1 (5 bases). With 5 bases removed from V and 8 bases from J, the gap between germline ends came to 21 bases. Germline assignment: CDR1 LGHNA and CDR2 YSLEER. The CDR3 loop spans 16 amino acids. The CDR3, as DNA: TGCGCCAGCAGCAACAGGCCAAGGGGAATGTTGGAAAAACTGTTTTTT. The encoded protein is CASSNRPRGMLEKLFF.

This chain connects TRBV10-3 to TRBJ1-3, with a possible D match to TRBD1 (5 bases). The germline V gene has CDR1 ENHRY and CDR2 SYGVKD. The CDR3 runs 17 residues. V was shortened by 6 bases and J by 4 bases, with 22 bases between the two germline ends. The CDR3 here is CAISSNQGEVGGNTIYF. The CDR3 DNA sequence: TGTGCCATCAGCTCGAACCAGGGAGAGGTTGGAGGAAACACCATATATTTT.

The chain has TRBV5-1 and TRBJ2-4, with TRBD1 identical over 7 bases. The V and J ends lost 1 base and 8 bases, in that order; junction bases with no gene match: 12. This CDR3 contains 16 residues. Germline V gives CDR1 SGHRS, CDR2 YFSETQ. CDR3 nucleotides: TGCGCCAGCAGCTTGTACTCGACAGGGTTGGGGGACATTCAGTACTTC. Translated: CASSLYSTGLGDIQYF.

CDR3 sequence: CASSTLRGAGNTIYF. DNA for the CDR3: TGTGCCAGTAGTACGCTCAGGGGCGCTGGAAACACCATATATTTT. J is TRBJ1-3 and V is TRBV19, with D possibly matching TRBD1 (6 bases). This CDR3 comprises 15 residues. V lost 4 bases, J lost 2 bases, and 12 bases lay in between. Germline V gene lookup returns CDR1 LNHDA and CDR2 SQIVND (reference sequence).

The gene calls are TRBV7-8 and TRBJ1-2, with 8 bases aligning to TRBD1. Germline CDR1 SGHVS, CDR2 FQNEAQ. Trimming removed 4 bases from V and 1 base from J; junction bases left unmatched: 11. The CDR3 is 17 residues long. The CDR3 is CASSYYDRGSFNYGYTF. CDR3 DNA: TGTGCCAGCAGCTACTATGACAGGGGTTCATTTAACTATGGCTACACCTTC.

The rearrangement links TRBV4-2 to TRBJ1-6; D gene ambiguous. The germline V and J ends were trimmed by 5 bases and 6 bases, with 14 bases remaining between them. Germline V CDR1 and CDR2: LGHNA, YNFKEQ. The CDR3 contains 15 residues. The CDR3 loop reads CASSFGGHTNSPLHF. CDR3 coding DNA: TGTGCCAGCAGCTTCGGAGGGCACACTAATTCACCCCTCCACTTT.

CDR3 in amino acids: CASSRGLAGKETQYF. In DNA, the CDR3 is TGTGCCAGCAGTAGGGGACTAGCGGGGAAAGAGACCCAGTACTTC. This chain uses TRBV6-1 with TRBJ2-5; 13 nucleotides line up with TRBD2. Trimming removed 5 bases from V and 3 bases from J; junction bases left unmatched: 3. The germline V gene has CDR1 MNHNS and CDR2 SASEGT. The CDR3 extends over 15 amino acids.

V is TRBV15 and J is TRBJ2-7, with D uncertain. V lost 0 bases and J lost 6, with 12 bases in between. The CDR3 extends over 14 amino acids. CDR1 is LNHNV and CDR2 is YYDKDF in the germline V gene (reference sequence). This CDR3 is CATSRDLSRTEQYF. DNA for the CDR3: TGTGCCACCAGCAGAGATCTCTCCCGGACCGAGCAGTACTTC.

This chain uses TRBV5-3 with TRBJ2-1; 7 nucleotides line up with TRBD2. TRBV5-3 falls under the ORF class, with uncertain function. V shed 7 bases, J shed 8 bases, and the junction held 15 bases outside the gene matches. The CDR3 is 15 residues long. CDR3 amino acids: CARPRDSGPTYEQFF. The CDR3 coding sequence is TGTGCCAGACCCAGGGATAGCGGGCCTACGTATGAGCAGTTCTTC.

The CDR3 DNA reads TGCAGCGTTGAAGAGCAGGGTGGCCAGCCCCAGCATTTT. Protein product: CSVEEQGGQPQHF. V is TRBV29-1 and J is TRBJ1-5; maybe TRBD1 (5 bases). V was trimmed by 0 bases and J by 7 bases, leaving 10 bases between them. Germline CDR1 and CDR2: SQVTM and ANQGSEA. The CDR3 is 13 amino acids.

This chain connects TRBV27 to TRBJ2-7, with 10 bases lining up with TRBD1. Per germline, CDR1 MNHEY and CDR2 SMNVEV (reference sequence). The CDR3 totals 17 residues. V was clipped by 6 bases and J by 0 bases; unmatched bases: 11. The CDR3 coding sequence is TGTGCCAGCAGAAAAACTACCGGGACAGGGGTCTCCTACGAGCAGTACTTC. This encodes CASRKTTGTGVSYEQYF.

The chain has TRBV29-1 and TRBJ2-7; D call uncertain. The length of the CDR3 is 14 residues. V dropped 6 bases and J dropped 0 bases, with 15 bases sitting between them. CDR1 and CDR2 from the germline V gene are SQVTM and ANQGSEA. This CDR3 reads CSVKFDLHSYEQYF. The CDR3 DNA reads as TGCAGCGTGAAGTTTGACCTCCACTCCTACGAGCAGTACTTC.

The chain joins TRBV7-9 to TRBJ2-5, with D possibly being TRBD2 (6 bases). The V gene lost 1 base and the J gene lost 1 base, with 10 bases spanning the gap. The germline gives CDR1 SEHNR, CDR2 FQNEAQ (reference sequence). The CDR3 length is 15 residues. For the CDR3, the DNA is TGTGCCAGCAGCTTAGTGCGGGACGGCCAAGAGACCCAGTACTTC. It is translated as CASSLVRDGQETQYF.

The chain links TRBV5-8 to TRBJ2-7, with 8 bases lining up with TRBD1. J lost 3 bases, V lost 5 bases, and 13 bases had no gene match. The CDR3 runs to 16 residues. Germline assignment: CDR1 SGHTS and CDR2 YDEGEE. Here the CDR3 reads CASRARTGWPLYEQYF. The CDR3 DNA is TGTGCCAGCAGGGCCAGGACAGGGTGGCCCCTCTACGAGCAGTACTTC. The full variable domain, with the rest looked up from reference TRBV5-8 and TRBJ2-7, is EAGVTQSPTHLIKTRGQQATLRCSPISGHTSVYWYQQALGLGLQFLLWYDEGEERNRGNFPPRFSGRQFPNYSSELNVNALELEDSALYLCASRARTGWPLYEQYFGPGTRLTVT.

The V and J genes are TRBV11-3 and TRBJ2-2; D gene ambiguous. CDR1 SGHNT and CDR2 YENEEA come from the germline V gene. The V and J ends lost 0 bases and 5 bases respectively, with 16 bases between them. The CDR3 sequence is 17 residues long. The CDR3 region is CASSLDVRRGKTGELFF. The CDR3 region has the DNA TGTGCCAGCAGCTTAGACGTTCGGCGAGGCAAAACCGGGGAGCTGTTTTTT.

This sequence joins TRBV30 and TRBJ2-3; D might be TRBD2 (5 bases). The CDR3 consists of 15 residues. Germline-derived CDR1 and CDR2 are GTSNPN and SVGIG (reference sequence). Trimming stripped 3 bases from V and 2 bases from J, with 15 bases between. The CDR3 sequence is CAWRRAKDPTDTQYF. In nucleotides, the CDR3 is TGTGCCTGGAGGAGGGCCAAGGACCCCACAGATACGCAGTATTTT.